These T cell receptor beta chains were read from a single sample in a study of cytomegalovirus exposure and HLA in healthy donors. Only in-frame clones appear in the TCRdb table, and some are missing; sequencing was by immunoSEQ multiplex PCR. This sample carries roughly 130,000 clones, about 80% of them seen once, and the ten largest clones take approximately 1%. The sample was PBMCs. The receptors were gathered from a human donor in good health. The CDR3 runs from the conserved cysteine through the conserved F or W. Size is omitted from some rows. Given values are once, few, many or a class for expanded clones.

TRBV13 . CASSLRTGTDTQYF
TRBV5-1 . CASRPPTSGIPTDTQYF
TRBV7-9 few CASSRRGTGGRW
TRBV10-3 . CAISDSYGYTF
TRBV5-4 . CASSLPSSGEQFF
TRBV6-5 . CASRGTGFRYEQYF
TRBV5-8 . CASSLNRLAEYF
TRBV6-6 . CAISPGTTHGYTF
TRBV13 few CASSLRQAPSDEQFF
TRBV11-2 . CASSFHPVLTGGGYGYTF
TRBV18 . CASSPLSSYEQYF